One sample yielded the 26 T cell receptor beta chains listed below, sequenced in a study of response to subunit inactivated influenza vaccine. TCRdb analysed the RT-PCR reads with MiXCR anew, one entry per CDR3 protein. Altogether under 500,000 distinct CDR3 sequences are present, roughly 11% being singletons, with the ten largest covering over 9.5%. Specimen: PBMCs from blood, collected more than 35 days after vaccination. The receptor set was obtained from a man aged 50-60 years who received an inactivated influenza vaccine.

This clonotype occurred many times. The rearrangement links TRBV21-1 to TRBJ2-7; whether TRBD1, the table's D call, matches the DNA was not checked. TRBV21-1 is noted as a pseudogene. The CDR3 length is 14 residues. The CDR3 region is CASIPRGGAYEQYF. CDR3 nucleotides: TGTGCCAGCATCCCCCGGGGGGGGGCCTACGAGCAGTACTTC.

This clonotype occurred a few times. The gene calls are TRBV6-1 and TRBJ2-2, with a tentative D call TRBD1 (6 bases). Trimming stripped 6 bases from V and 4 bases from J, with 9 bases between. CDR1 and CDR2 (germline): MNHNS, SASEGT. The CDR3 has 13 amino acids. The CDR3: CASSRTATGELFF. Written as DNA, the CDR3 is TGTGCCAGCAGCCGGACAGCCACCGGGGAGCTGTTTTTT.

This clonotype has just a few counts. The CDR3 region has the DNA TGTGCCAGCAGCTCGAGCGGCTATGGGACAGATACGCAGTATTTT. Amino acid sequence: CASSSSGYGTDTQYF. The chain employs TRBV7-8 and TRBJ2-3, with TRBD2 as a possible D gene (5 bases). The CDR3 extends over 15 amino acids. V dropped 4 bases and J dropped 3 bases, with 14 bases sitting between them. CDR1 and CDR2 (germline): SGHVS, FQNEAQ.

This clonotype appeared a few times. The chain combines TRBV15 with TRBJ2-4; D unresolved. CDR3 length: 16 amino acids. V dropped 2 bases and J dropped 0 bases, with 11 bases sitting between them. Per the germline V gene, CDR1 is LNHNV and CDR2 is YYDKDF (reference sequence). CDR3 coding DNA: TGTGCCACCAGCAGAAGAACAGCAGTAGCCAAAAACATTCAGTACTTC. This codes for CATSRRTAVAKNIQYF.

CDR3 DNA: TGTGCCAGCAGCCGGGATTGGGGGGCTAGCGGGGGCTACGAGCAGTACTTC. Its protein product is CASSRDWGASGGYEQYF. J is TRBJ2-7 and V is TRBV3-1, with 10 bases fitting TRBD2. This CDR3 has 17 amino acids. Germline CDR1 reads LGHDT; CDR2 reads YNNKEL (reference sequence). The ends lost 4 bases at V and 3 bases at J; junction bases unmatched: 12.

This clonotype was found many times. This chain links TRBV11-2 with TRBJ1-2; unclear D gene. Germline V CDR1 and CDR2: SGHAT, FQNNGV. The V end was cut by 6 bases, the J end by 8 bases, with 10 bases between. CDR3 length: 11 residues. The CDR3 is CASSNSGGYTF. As DNA, the CDR3 is TGTGCCAGCAGTAACAGCGGAGGCTACACCTTC. The entire variable domain, with the rest obtained from reference TRBV11-2 and TRBJ1-2, is as follows: EAGVAQSPRYKIIEKRQSVAFWCNPISGHATLYWYQQILGQGPKLLIQFQNNGVVDDSQLPKDRFSAERLKGVDSTLKIQPAKLEDSAVYLCASSNSGGYTFGSGTRLTVV.

The chain employs TRBV19 and TRBJ2-7; perhaps D is TRBD1 or TRBD2 (5 bases each). This CDR3 has 13 amino acids. V was pared by 2 bases and J by 5 bases, with 10 bases between. Germline V gene data show CDR1 as LNHDA and CDR2 as SQIVND (reference sequence). CDR3 bases: TGTGCCAGTAGTATATTAAGGGGAGACGAGCAGTACTTC. It encodes CASSILRGDEQYF.

On this clonotype itself: An end of the junction does not agree with germline; a read error may underlie this. The rearrangement uses TRBV6-1 and TRBJ2-1; D is unresolved. The CDR3 is 15 residues long. Germline-derived CDR1 and CDR2 are MNHNS and SASEGT. The CDR3 region has the DNA TGTACCAGCAGTCCTCGGTTTAGCTCCTACAATGAGCAGTTCTTC. It yields the protein CTSSPRFSSYNEQFF.

This clonotype showed up just a few times. CDR3 bases: TGTGCCAGCAGTTCAGGGGCGCATCAGCCCCAGCATTTT. This sequence encodes CASSSGAHQPQHF. The rearrangement joins TRBV6-5 to TRBJ1-5, with a tentative D call TRBD1 (6 bases). The V end was cut by 4 bases, the J end by 5 bases, with 9 bases between. CDR3 length equals 13 residues. Germline assignment: CDR1 MNHEY and CDR2 SVGAGI.

This clonotype was counted only a few times. This sequence joins TRBV6-5 and TRBJ2-7; 8 bases fit TRBD1. After removal of 0 bases from V and 1 base from J, the junction contained 14 bases not matched to a gene. CDR1 is MNHEY, CDR2 SVGAGI, per germline. This CDR3 is built from 19 residues. Here the CDR3 reads CASSYSTGQGWVSSYEQYF. DNA for the CDR3: TGTGCCAGCAGTTACTCGACCGGACAGGGATGGGTTTCGTCCTACGAGCAGTACTTC.

This clonotype was detected a few times. The chain uses TRBV12-3 or TRBV12-4 and TRBJ2-5, with 14 bases that match TRBD2. After removal of 3 bases from V and 5 bases from J, the junction contained 5 bases not matched to a gene. CDR3 length equals 16 residues. Written as DNA, the CDR3 is TGTGCCAGCAGTTTGGGGACTAGCGGGGGTGGGGAGACCCAGTACTTC. It specifies CASSLGTSGGGETQYF.

This clonotype has ten or more counts. V is TRBV5-6 and J is TRBJ2-2; D call uncertain. V was trimmed by 2 bases and J by 6 bases, leaving 5 bases between them. Germline V CDR1 and CDR2: SGHDT, YYEEEE. The CDR3 is 12 amino acids. The CDR3 spells CASSLWPGELFF. In DNA, the CDR3 is TGTGCCAGCAGCTTATGGCCCGGGGAGCTGTTTTTT.

The table lists this clonotype with many counts. The J gene is TRBJ1-1, the V gene TRBV29-1; D gene uncertain. The V end was cut by 3 bases, the J end by 0 bases, with 14 bases between. The CDR3 is 15 residues long. Germline assignment: CDR1 SQVTM and CDR2 ANQGSEA. CDR3 nucleotides: TGCAGCGTTGATGGAGGTGGGGTAATGAACACTGAAGCTTTCTTT. This sequence encodes CSVDGGGVMNTEAFF.

The chain employs TRBV7-2 and TRBJ2-7; D possibly corresponds to TRBD2 (6 bases). Germline loops: CDR1 SGHTA, CDR2 FQGNSA. There are 14 residues in the CDR3. V lost 5 bases to trimming and J lost 1 base, with 12 bases between them. CDR3 region: CASSDSGVSYEQYF. CDR3 DNA sequence: TGTGCCAGCAGCGACTCGGGGGTGTCCTACGAGCAGTACTTC. Full variable domain (rest looked up from reference TRBV7-2 and TRBJ2-7): GAGVSQSPSNKVTEKGKDVELRCDPISGHTALYWYRQSLGQGLEFLIYFQGNSAPDKSGLPSDRFSAERTGGSVSTLTIQRTQQEDSAVYLCASSDSGVSYEQYFGPGTRLTVT.

This clonotype was seen a handful of times. This sequence joins TRBV29-1 and TRBJ2-2; possible D gene TRBD1, 5 bases. In germline, CDR1 is SQVTM, CDR2 ANQGSEA. This CDR3 spans 13 amino acids. Trimming removed 6 bases from V and 4 bases from J, with 12 bases in between. The CDR3 loop is CSVWQGVTGELFF. The CDR3 coding sequence is TGCAGCGTGTGGCAGGGTGTCACCGGGGAGCTGTTTTTT.

This chain uses TRBV4-3 with TRBJ1-5, with 9 bases lining up with TRBD1. V lost 1 base and J lost 7; bases outside the gene matches: 5. CDR3 length: 15 residues. CDR1 and CDR2 (germline): LGHNA, YSLEER. The CDR3 region is CASSQGTGELQPQHF. CDR3 nucleotide sequence: TGCGCCAGCAGCCAAGGGACAGGGGAGTTACAGCCCCAGCATTTT.

This clonotype was counted only a few times. V gene TRBV5-1 combines with J gene TRBJ2-2; 9 bases are shared with TRBD1. The CDR3 sequence is 17 residues long. From germline, CDR1 is SGHRS and CDR2 YFSETQ. The V and J ends lost 4 bases and 6 bases, in that order; junction bases with no gene match: 13. The DNA of the CDR3 is TGCGCCAGCAGCCCCATTGGGGGACAGGGTGTGCCCGGGGAGCTGTTTTTT. Translated, it gives CASSPIGGQGVPGELFF.

CDR3 in amino acids: CASSWETGNTGELFF. In nucleotides, the CDR3 is TGTGCCAGCAGCTGGGAGACAGGGAACACCGGGGAGCTGTTTTTT. The chain has TRBV5-5 and TRBJ2-2; a possible D gene is TRBD1 (6 bases). With 3 bases removed from V and 1 base from J, the gap between germline ends came to 10 bases. Per the germline V gene, CDR1 is SGHKS and CDR2 is YYEKEE (reference sequence). The CDR3 length is 15 residues.

This chain connects TRBV7-8 to TRBJ2-3; D uncertain. Between the trimmed V and J ends, which lost 4 bases and 3 bases, there was a span of 23 bases. The CDR3 consists of 18 residues. Per germline, CDR1 SGHVS and CDR2 FQNEAQ. CDR3 region: CASSSHRVLSQTTDTQYF. CDR3 coding DNA: TGTGCCAGCAGCTCCCACCGGGTCCTAAGCCAAACAACAGATACGCAGTATTTT.

The chain uses TRBV7-9 and TRBJ2-7; no reliable D call. Trimming took off 5 bases at V and 5 bases at J, with 16 bases between the two ends. The CDR3 sequence is 14 residues long. The germline V gene encodes CDR1 SEHNR and CDR2 FQNEAQ (reference sequence). In DNA, the CDR3 is TGTGCCAGCAGCCCCCCTGCCGTGGATCACGAGCAGTACTTC. This encodes CASSPPAVDHEQYF.

The chain joins TRBV9 to TRBJ2-2; D is undetermined. V lost 2 bases and J 0 bases, leaving 5 bases between the germline ends. CDR3 length: 14 amino acids. Germline CDR1 SGDLS, CDR2 YYNGEE. CDR3 nucleotide sequence: TGTGCCAGCAGCGTTGCCTCGAACACCGGGGAGCTGTTTTTT. Its protein product is CASSVASNTGELFF.

This chain links TRBV7-3 with TRBJ2-5; D not certain. Germline loops: CDR1 SGHTA, CDR2 FQGTGA. The V gene lost 5 bases and the J gene lost 5 bases, with 12 bases spanning the gap. CDR3 length: 13 amino acids. The CDR3 sequence: CASSRAQLETQYF. The CDR3 DNA is TGTGCCAGCAGCCGAGCCCAGCTGGAGACCCAGTACTTC. The full variable domain, its missing parts supplied by reference TRBV7-3 and TRBJ2-5, is GAGVSQTPSNKVTEKGKYVELRCDPISGHTALYWYRQSLGQGPEFLIYFQGTGAADDSGLPNDRFFAVRPEGSVSTLKIQRTERGDSAVYLCASSRAQLETQYFGPGTRLLVL.

This clonotype appeared many times. The V and J genes are TRBV5-1 and TRBJ2-7, with 7 bases fitting TRBD1. The ends lost 0 bases at V and 5 bases at J; junction bases unmatched: 8. The germline V gene has CDR1 SGHRS and CDR2 YFSETQ. CDR3 size: 15 residues. CDR3 in amino acids: CASSLGAGGPNEQYF. The CDR3 region has the DNA TGCGCCAGCAGCTTGGGGGCAGGGGGTCCGAACGAGCAGTACTTC.

The rearrangement links TRBV28 to TRBJ2-2; 12 nucleotides align to TRBD2. Germline CDR1 reads MDHEN; CDR2 reads SYDVKM. The CDR3 consists of 15 residues. The V segment lost 5 bases and the J segment 5 bases; nucleotides outside the gene matches: 3. The CDR3 here is CASSVLAGGTGELFF. The CDR3 nucleotides read TGTGCCAGCAGTGTACTAGCGGGGGGAACCGGGGAGCTGTTTTTT.

V and J are TRBV5-1 and TRBJ1-2, with a weak D call TRBD1 (5 bases). The CDR3 covers 14 residues. V dropped 0 bases and J dropped 8 bases, with 14 bases sitting between them. CDR1 SGHRS and CDR2 YFSETQ come from the germline V gene. CDR3 in DNA: TGCGCCAGCAGCTTGGAAGCCGGGGGGAGAGGCTACACCTTC. Translation: CASSLEAGGRGYTF.

This clonotype was seen a handful of times. This sequence joins TRBV24-1 and TRBJ2-2, with 8 bases identical to TRBD1. V was clipped by 2 bases and J by 4 bases; unmatched bases: 5. CDR3 length equals 16 residues. CDR1 KGHDR and CDR2 SFDVKD come from the germline V gene. The CDR3 protein is CATSDWQGAGTGELFF. The CDR3 nucleotides are TGTGCCACCAGTGATTGGCAGGGGGCAGGCACCGGGGAGCTGTTTTTT.